Below, 18 T cell receptor beta chains from the same sample are listed, as sequenced in a study of human T cells and chemical hapten exposure (dated by TCRdb to the early 2020s). Library preparation was by RACE. The sequencer listed for this sample is NextSeq 500. The public reads were quality trimmed at Q25 with fastp and then assembled into clones with MiXCR by TCRdb, keeping productive beta chains. Records with the same CDR3 protein are collapsed into one entry carrying the most frequent genes and DNA. A total of about 380,000 distinct CDR3 sequences appear in this sample, nearly 6.5% of them only once. The ten largest clones capture more than 5.5% of the sample. The time point label on this specimen signifies: patch test 2, 6 weeks after DPC sensitization. Reading the label with the study, this specimen's treatment or condition is: therapeutic diphenylcyclopropenone sensitization with weekly scalp DPC.

The sequencing here drew on whole blood, taken in connection with sensitization to the hapten diphenylcyclopropenone (DPC). These TCRs come from a woman between 18 and 29 years old with alopecia areata. Some clones in this sample may be carry-over from other donors' samples.

The chain recombines TRBV3-1 with TRBJ2-5; 11 bases align to TRBD2. This CDR3 contains 16 residues. V was pared by 1 base and J by 0 bases, with 1 base of the junction left unmatched. The germline gives CDR1 LGHDT, CDR2 YNNKEL (reference sequence). The DNA for the CDR3 is TGTGCCAGCAGCCAAGCTAGCGGGGGGTACCAAGAGACCCAGTACTTC. It translates to CASSQASGGYQETQYF.

This clonotype was counted at least ten times. The gene calls are TRBV20-1 and TRBJ2-5, with 7 bases identical to TRBD2. Germline CDR1 DFQATT, CDR2 SNEGSKA (reference sequence). The CDR3 has 14 residues. Trimming at V came to 1 base and at J to 2 bases, leaving 4 bases not matched to a gene. CDR3 region: CSARGGGFQETQYF. The DNA for the CDR3 is TGCAGTGCTAGAGGCGGGGGTTTTCAAGAGACCCAGTACTTC.

There are many counts of this clonotype. This chain uses TRBV5-5 with TRBJ1-1; 7 bases agree with TRBD1. Germline values: CDR1 SGHKS, CDR2 YYEKEE (reference sequence). With 3 bases clipped from V and 4 bases from J, the junction kept 3 bases outside the gene matches. This CDR3 comprises 13 residues. This chain's CDR3 is CASSSNRGTEAFF. For the CDR3, the DNA is TGTGCCAGCAGCTCCAACAGGGGCACTGAAGCTTTCTTT.

The V gene is TRBV15, the J gene TRBJ2-5, with D perhaps being TRBD1 or TRBD2 (5 bases each). The CDR3 covers 17 residues. Germline-derived CDR1 and CDR2 are LNHNV and YYDKDF (reference sequence). Trimming stripped 0 bases from V and 6 bases from J, with 20 bases between. CDR3 bases: TGTGCCACCAGCAGAGATCTGCGGGTCGGGGACGGACAGACCCAGTACTTC. Translated, it gives CATSRDLRVGDGQTQYF. Combining the CDR3 with reference TRBV15 and TRBJ2-5 gives the whole variable domain DAMVIQNPRYQVTQFGKPVTLSCSQTLNHNVMYWYQQKSSQAPKLLFHYYDKDFNNEADTPDNFQSRRPNTSFCFLDIRSPGLGDTAMYLCATSRDLRVGDGQTQYFGPGTRLLVL.

This clonotype appeared many times. This sequence joins TRBV2 and TRBJ1-3; D ambiguous. CDR1 and CDR2 (germline): SNHLY, FYNNEI. There are 15 residues in the CDR3. V lost 6 bases and J lost 1, with 13 bases in between. CDR3 sequence: CASRLGDSSGNTIYF. For the CDR3, the DNA is TGTGCCAGCAGGCTTGGGGATTCGTCTGGAAACACCATATATTTT.

This clonotype was seen repeatedly, ten times or more. This chain joins TRBV4-1 and TRBJ2-3; 9 bases align to TRBD1. CDR3 length: 19 amino acids. The germline V gene encodes CDR1 MGHRA and CDR2 YSYEKL. V shed 3 bases, J shed 1 base, and the junction held 14 bases outside the gene matches. The CDR3 is CASSHSGTGLSGGTDTQYF. DNA of the CDR3: TGCGCCAGCAGCCACTCCGGGACAGGGCTATCCGGGGGCACAGATACGCAGTATTTT.

The table lists this clonotype with many counts. V usage is TRBV3-1 and J usage is TRBJ2-5; D perhaps matches TRBD1 (5 bases). Trimming took 0 bases from V and 5 from J, leaving 13 bases between them. The CDR3 consists of 15 residues. Germline V gene sequence: CDR1 LGHDT, CDR2 YNNKEL (reference sequence). The CDR3 DNA follows: TGTGCCAGCAGCCAAGATGGAAGGGGCTTGGAGACCCAGTACTTC. It translates to CASSQDGRGLETQYF.

The gene calls are TRBV6-1 and TRBJ2-7; D is unclear. Germline V gives CDR1 MNHNS, CDR2 SASEGT. The CDR3 totals 11 residues. V was trimmed by 8 bases and J by 0 bases, leaving 5 bases between them. The CDR3 nucleotides are TGTGCCAGCGACAACTCCTACGAGCAGTACTTC. Encoded protein: CASDNSYEQYF.

The chain is built from TRBV10-3 and TRBJ1-2; 7 nucleotides line up with TRBD1. The CDR3 sequence is 15 residues long. Germline V gene data show CDR1 as ENHRY and CDR2 as SYGVKD. V lost 2 bases and J lost 8; bases outside the gene matches: 11. CDR3 residues: CAISEDFKGARGYTF. Written as DNA, the CDR3 is TGTGCCATCAGTGAGGATTTCAAGGGGGCCCGGGGCTACACCTTC.

This clonotype has just a few counts. The chain uses TRBV27 and TRBJ2-2; maybe TRBD2 (6 bases). Per germline, CDR1 MNHEY and CDR2 SMNVEV (reference sequence). Trimming removed 3 bases at V and 0 bases at J, with 8 bases between. This CDR3 is built from 15 residues. CDR3 in amino acids: CASSLEGPNTGELFF. The CDR3 nucleotides read TGTGCCAGCAGTTTGGAGGGTCCGAACACCGGGGAGCTGTTTTTT.

This clonotype was observed a few times. This chain uses TRBV28 with TRBJ1-5; D may be TRBD1 (6 bases). The CDR3 totals 16 residues. The V gene lost 3 bases and the J gene lost 6 bases, with 18 bases spanning the gap. CDR1 and CDR2 from the germline V gene are MDHEN and SYDVKM. The CDR3 DNA is TGTGCCAGCAGTTTCAAAGGGGTCATAGGGGGTCAGCCCCAGCATTTT. This sequence encodes CASSFKGVIGGQPQHF.

This clonotype has just a few counts. The chain is built from TRBV9 and TRBJ2-2; D is possibly TRBD1 or TRBD2 (5 bases each). CDR3 size: 14 residues. V gave up 7 bases and J gave up 5 bases, with 15 bases separating them. Germline CDR1 SGDLS, CDR2 YYNGEE. Here the CDR3 reads CASSRQGETGELFF. CDR3 in DNA: TGTGCCAGCTCAAGGCAGGGAGAGACCGGGGAGCTGTTTTTT.

This clonotype was observed at least ten times. J is TRBJ2-1 and V is TRBV7-8; tentatively, D is TRBD1 or TRBD2 (5 bases each). CDR1 and CDR2 from the germline V gene are SGHVS and FQNEAQ. Trimming left V 0 bases short and J 6 bases short, with 12 bases between. The CDR3 length is 15 residues. The CDR3 loop is CASSLATGPGNEQFF. CDR3 nucleotide sequence: TGTGCCAGCAGCTTAGCGACGGGGCCGGGCAATGAGCAGTTCTTC. Based on the CDR3 plus reference TRBV7-8 and TRBJ2-1, the full variable domain is GAGVSQSPRYKVAKRGQDVALRCDPISGHVSLFWYQQALGQGPEFLTYFQNEAQLDKSGLPSDRFFAERPEGSVSTLKIQRTQQEDSAVYLCASSLATGPGNEQFFGPGTRLTVL.

The chain employs TRBV7-3 and TRBJ2-7; D might be TRBD1 (6 bases). V was clipped by 6 bases and J by 1 base, with 19 bases between them. Germline values: CDR1 SGHTA, CDR2 FQGTGA. The CDR3 totals 16 residues. This CDR3 reads CASSFSGQLSSYEQYF. The CDR3, as DNA: TGTGCCAGCAGTTTTTCTGGACAGCTCTCTTCCTACGAGCAGTACTTC.

This clonotype showed up just a few times. CDR3 bases: TGTGCCAGCAGTCCTGGGACAGATCCTACCTACGAGCAGTACTTC. This translates into CASSPGTDPTYEQYF. The rearrangement uses TRBV12-3 or TRBV12-4 and TRBJ2-7; 7 bases are a match to TRBD1. The CDR3 runs to 15 residues. V shed 5 bases and J 2 bases; nucleotides not matched to a gene: 9.

This clonotype was counted a few times. At one end the junction does not follow the germline gene, possibly because of a read error. In nucleotides, the CDR3 is TGTGCCAGCACGGGGACGGCGAAAACCGGGGAGCTGTTTTTT. Translating gives CASTGTAKTGELFF. The chain carries TRBV2 and TRBJ2-2; perhaps D is TRBD1 or TRBD2 (5 bases each). Germline V gene lookup returns CDR1 SNHLY and CDR2 FYNNEI. The CDR3 has 14 amino acids.

The sample holds many counts of this clonotype. The chain uses TRBV29-1 and TRBJ1-5, with D perhaps matching TRBD1 (6 bases). CDR1 is SQVTM, CDR2 ANQGSEA, per germline. CDR3 length: 12 residues. Trimming cost V 4 bases and J 5 bases, with 9 bases left between them. The CDR3 nucleotides read TGCAGCGTTGCAGGGGATGATCAGCCCCAGCATTTT. Its protein product is CSVAGDDQPQHF. The variable domain in full, completed from reference TRBV29-1 and TRBJ1-5, reads SAVISQKPSRDICQRGTSLTIQCQVDSQVTMMFWYRQQPGQSLTLIATANQGSEATYESGFVIDKFPISRPNLTFSTLTVSNMSPEDSSIYLCSVAGDDQPQHFGDGTRLSIL.

Ten or more counts support this clonotype. This chain's CDR3 is CASSVAPNSVQMNTEAFF. The CDR3 region has the DNA TGTGCCAGCAGCGTAGCCCCCAACAGCGTTCAGATGAACACTGAAGCTTTCTTT. This rearrangement joins TRBV9 to TRBJ1-1; D is unclear. The CDR3 runs to 18 residues. CDR1 SGDLS and CDR2 YYNGEE come from the germline V gene. V lost 0 bases to trimming and J lost 0 bases, with 18 bases between them.